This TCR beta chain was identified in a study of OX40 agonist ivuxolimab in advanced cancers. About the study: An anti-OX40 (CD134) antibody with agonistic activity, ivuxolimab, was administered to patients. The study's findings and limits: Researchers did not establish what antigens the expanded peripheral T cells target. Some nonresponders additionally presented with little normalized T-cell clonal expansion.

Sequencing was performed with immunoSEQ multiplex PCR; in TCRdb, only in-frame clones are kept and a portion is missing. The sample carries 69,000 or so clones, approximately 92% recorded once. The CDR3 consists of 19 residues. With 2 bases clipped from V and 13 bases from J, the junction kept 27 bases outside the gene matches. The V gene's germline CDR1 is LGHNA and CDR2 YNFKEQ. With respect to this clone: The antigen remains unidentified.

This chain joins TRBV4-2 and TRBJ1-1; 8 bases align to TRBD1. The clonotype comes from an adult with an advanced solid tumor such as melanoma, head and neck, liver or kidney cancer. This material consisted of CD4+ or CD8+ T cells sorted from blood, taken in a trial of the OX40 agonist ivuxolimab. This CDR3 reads CASSQYVTPDREGLPFGFF. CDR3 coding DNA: TGTGCCAGCAGCCAATACGTAACACCGGACAGGGAAGGGCTTCCCTTTGGTTTCTTT.